This TCR beta chain came from a study of T cell responses to AZD1222 COVID-19 vaccine. Libraries were prepared by immunoSEQ multiplex PCR; TCRdb keeps only in-frame clonotypes and omits some of them. The data show 150,000 to 200,000 clones, approximately 90% seen once. Sequences were derived from peripheral blood, sampled on day 0 of AZD1222 vaccination. This clonotype originated in an adult in good health.

The CDR3 DNA reads TGCGCCAGCACCCCCTCGGGGGGGAGAACCGGGGAGCTGTTTTTT. This encodes CASTPSGGRTGELFF. The chain is built from TRBV5-1 and TRBJ2-2, with 8 positions matching TRBD2. The ends lost 6 bases at V and 5 bases at J; junction bases unmatched: 9. The CDR3 sequence is 15 residues long. The germline V gene has CDR1 SGHRS and CDR2 YFSETQ.